What follows describes a single TCR beta chain. Which antigen it targets is not known. The CDR3, cysteine through phenylalanine, is 13 amino acids long. Only the protein is on record. The germline V gene encodes CDR1 SEHNR and CDR2 FQNEAQ (reference sequence). The sample belongs to a study of T cells expressing NK-cell markers (dated by TCRdb to about 2020). About the study as a whole: Three sorted T-cell subsets (CD3+CD56+NKG2C+, CD3+CD56+NKG2C- and CD3+CD56-NKG2C+) from 8 or 9 donors had their TCR beta-chain repertoires profiled. The study sequenced eight donors, all healthy volunteers chosen at random: three men and five women. Libraries were sequenced as 2 x 150 bp reads on Illumina HiSeq 2000/2500, MiSeq or NextSeq. Among the eight sequenced donors, only one was HCMV-seronegative, while the other seven were HCMV-seropositive.

TCRdb shows the sequencer as Illumina HiSeq 2000. TCR beta cDNA libraries were prepared using 5'RACE template switching, which introduced a universal primer site and unique molecular identifiers. Priming for cDNA synthesis came from the TCR beta constant segment, and two successive PCR amplification steps followed. On the authors' methods: MIGEC was used to demultiplex reads and group the reads by UMI, and MiTCR was used to assemble and quantify clonotypes. To remove erroneous sequences, TCR cDNA sequences were retained only when supported by two or more reads. The tcR package was used for downstream repertoire analysis, with clonotypes matched between fractions based on CDR3 nucleotide sequence plus V segment. VDJmatch was used to annotate antigen specificity against VDJdb, with one amino acid substitution in CDR3 permitted. TCRdb reprocessed the sequencing reads and holds a single record per CDR3 protein sequence, with no DNA. These V and J calls derive from TCRdb rather than the authors' analysis. The table held for this sample gives about 410,000 distinct CDR3 sequences. The ten largest clonotypes hold roughly 10% of the sample.

To determine HCMV serostatus, a commercial ELISA kit was used to detect HCMV-specific IgG in serum. Ficoll density gradient centrifugation was used to isolate peripheral blood mononuclear cells from blood. Overall study results and their limits: In over five donors, the dominant CD3+CD56+NKG2C+ clonotypes were among the top 10 CD8+ clonotypes and accounted for roughly 1.0-8% of CD8+ T cells. It remained unclear whether the expanded NKG2C-expressing T cell clones were specific for HCMV antigens. Those dominant clonotypes were again the most abundant among CD3+CD56-NKG2C+ cells in a handful of donors, at roughly 25-60.1%.

The sequence was obtained from a woman in her 50s in good health. Donor details come from another sample of the same person, matched by shared clones. The sequenced material came from blood T cells: a sorted CD56 or NKG2C T cell subset, CD4+ or CD8+ T cells, or bulk PBMC T cells (not recorded which). The chain was built from TRBV7-9 and TRBJ2-7; the D call of TRBD1 rests on TCRdb alone, since no DNA is present to check it. The CDR3 protein: CASSGKGAYEQYF.